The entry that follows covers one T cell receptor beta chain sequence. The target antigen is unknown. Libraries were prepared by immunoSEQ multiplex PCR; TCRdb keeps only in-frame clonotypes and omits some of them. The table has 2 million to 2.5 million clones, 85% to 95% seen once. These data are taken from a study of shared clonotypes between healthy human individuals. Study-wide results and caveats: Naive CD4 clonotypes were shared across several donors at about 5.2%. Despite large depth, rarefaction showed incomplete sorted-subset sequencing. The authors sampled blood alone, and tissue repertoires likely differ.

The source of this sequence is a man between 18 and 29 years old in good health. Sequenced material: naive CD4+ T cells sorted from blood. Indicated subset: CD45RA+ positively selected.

The CDR3 spells CASSPTLTSGIYEQYF. The CDR3 DNA sequence: TGTGCCAGCAGTCCGACTTTAACTAGCGGGATTTACGAGCAGTACTTC. The rearrangement uses TRBV27 and TRBJ2-7, with 10 bases lining up with TRBD2. Losses at the gene ends were 5 bases for V and 4 bases for J; bases not matched to a gene: 11. CDR3 length: 16 residues. The germline V gene encodes CDR1 MNHEY and CDR2 SMNVEV (reference sequence).